Listed below are T cell receptor beta chains from one sample, sequenced in a study of blood T cell repertoires in COVID-19. The protocol was immunoSEQ multiplex PCR, while the TCRdb copy is restricted to in-frame clones and leaves out a portion. This table has 200,000 to 250,000 clones, roughly nine tenths appearing once. Sequences were obtained from PBMCs or T cells enriched from blood (not recorded which). The receptors were sampled from a woman in her 30s who had recovered from COVID-19. Both conserved end residues are part of each CDR3. A D gene is named only where the DNA matches it firmly. Only some rows state a clone size, as once, few, many or a class for expanded clones.

>TRBJ1-6|TRBV5-1|many|TRBD1
TGCGCCAGCAGCGAGGGACAGGGTTATGGTCCCCTCCACTTT
CASSEGQGYGPLHF
>TRBJ2-2|TRBV6-5|-|TRBD2
TGTGCCAGCAGGGGCGCCGGCGGGAGAACCGGGGAGCTGTTTTTT
CASRGAGGRTGELFF
>TRBJ2-3|TRBV7-3|few|-
TGTGCCAGCAGCTTAGCGCCAAGCACAGATACGCAGTATTTT
CASSLAPSTDTQYF
>TRBJ2-5|TRBV9|-|TRBD2
TGTGCCAGCAGCCACGGACTAGCCCAAGAGACCCAGTACTTC
CASSHGLAQETQYF
>TRBJ1-2|TRBV4-1|-|-
TGCGCCAGCAGCCAAAACCCCAGACAGCCTTATGGCTACACCTTC
CASSQNPRQPYGYTF
>TRBJ2-2|TRBV5-4|once|-
TGTGCCAGCAGCCCCCGGGGGTCCGGGGAGCTGTTTTTT
CASSPRGSGELFF
>TRBJ2-3|TRBV15|-|TRBD1
TGTGCCACCAGCGGACCCCGGGACAGGGGCACAGATACGCAGTATTTT
CATSGPRDRGTDTQYF
>TRBJ1-5|TRBV10-3|-|TRBD1
TGTGCCATCAGTGGACAGGGGCAACATCAGCCCCAGCATTTT
CAISGQGQHQPQHF
>TRBJ1-2|TRBV7-6|-|-
TGTGCCATCGAGACTAACTATGGCTACACCTTC
CAIETNYGYTF
>TRBJ1-1|TRBV7-2|once|TRBD1
TGTGCCAGCAGCTTAGGGCCGACAGGGTCGGGGAACACTGAAGCTTTCTTT
CASSLGPTGSGNTEAFF
>TRBJ2-2|TRBV4-3|-|TRBD2
TGCGCCAGCAGCCAAGAAGTGGGACTAGCGGCTAGGGTAGCCGGGGAGCTGTTTTTT
CASSQEVGLAARVAGELFF
>TRBJ1-1|TRBV10-3|-|-
TGTGCCATCAGTGAGTCGAGTCGAGGAATCCGCCTTAAGAACACTGAAGCTTTCTTT
CAISESSRGIRLKNTEAFF
>TRBJ2-2|TRBV7-8|-|-
TGTGCCAGCAGCTTAGTTTGGGGGGAAAACACCGGGGAGCTGTTTTTT
CASSLVWGENTGELFF
>TRBJ2-7|TRBV5-1|-|-
TGCGCCAGCAGCGGGGACAACGGCGGATCCTACGAGCAGTACTTC
CASSGDNGGSYEQYF
>TRBJ1-1|TRBV4-1|-|-
TGCGCCAGCAGCCTCACAAGACAGGTTAACACTGAAGCTTTCTTT
CASSLTRQVNTEAFF
>TRBJ1-2|TRBV4-1|-|-
TGCGCCAGCAGCCTTGAGGAGGGAGGTGGGTATGGCTACACCTTC
CASSLEEGGGYGYTF
>TRBJ2-2|TRBV4-2|-|TRBD2
TGTGCCAGCAGCCCGCAACCCCTAGCGGGGGGGTACGGGGAGCTGTTTTTT
CASSPQPLAGGYGELFF
>TRBJ2-3|TRBV5-1|-|-
TGCGCCAGCAGCTTGGAACGGTTCATAGATACGCAGTATTTT
CASSLERFIDTQYF
>TRBJ1-6|TRBV4-2|-|-
TGTGCCAGCAGCCAAGATCACAGGGATTCACCCCTCCACTTT
CASSQDHRDSPLHF